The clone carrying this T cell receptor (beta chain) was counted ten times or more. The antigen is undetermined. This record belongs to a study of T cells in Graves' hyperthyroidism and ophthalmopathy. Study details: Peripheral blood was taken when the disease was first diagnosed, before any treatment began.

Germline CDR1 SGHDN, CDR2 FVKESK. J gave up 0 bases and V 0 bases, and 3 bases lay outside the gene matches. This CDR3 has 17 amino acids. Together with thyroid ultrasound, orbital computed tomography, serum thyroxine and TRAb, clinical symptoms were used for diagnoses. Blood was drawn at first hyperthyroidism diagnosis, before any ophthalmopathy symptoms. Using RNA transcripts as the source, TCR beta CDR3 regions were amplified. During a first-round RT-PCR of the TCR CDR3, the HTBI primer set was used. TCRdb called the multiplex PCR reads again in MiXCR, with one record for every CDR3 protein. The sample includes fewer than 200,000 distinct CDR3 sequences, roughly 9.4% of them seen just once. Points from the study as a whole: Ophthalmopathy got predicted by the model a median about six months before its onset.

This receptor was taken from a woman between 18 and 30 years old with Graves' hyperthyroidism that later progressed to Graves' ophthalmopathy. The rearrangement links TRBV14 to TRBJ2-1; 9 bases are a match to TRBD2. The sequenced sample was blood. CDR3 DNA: TGTGCCAGCAGCCAAGACCCTAGCGGGGTCTCCTACAATGAGCAGTTCTTC. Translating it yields CASSQDPSGVSYNEQFF.